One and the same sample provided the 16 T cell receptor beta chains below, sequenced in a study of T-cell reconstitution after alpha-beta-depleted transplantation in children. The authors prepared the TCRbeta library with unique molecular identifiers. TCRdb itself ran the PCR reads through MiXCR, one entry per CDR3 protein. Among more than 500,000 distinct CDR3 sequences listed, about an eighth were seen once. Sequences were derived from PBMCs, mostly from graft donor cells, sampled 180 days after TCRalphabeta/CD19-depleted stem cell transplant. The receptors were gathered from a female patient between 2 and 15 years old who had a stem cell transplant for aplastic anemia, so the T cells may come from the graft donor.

The CDR3 loop is CASSLRQGVGNIQYF. DNA of the CDR3: TGTGCCAGCAGCTTGCGACAGGGGGTGGGGAACATTCAGTACTTC. The gene calls are TRBV7-2 and TRBJ2-4, with 9 positions matching TRBD1. Germline values: CDR1 SGHTA, CDR2 FQGNSA. This CDR3 has 15 amino acids. V trimming: 3 bases; J trimming: 7 bases; junction bases outside the gene matches: 7.

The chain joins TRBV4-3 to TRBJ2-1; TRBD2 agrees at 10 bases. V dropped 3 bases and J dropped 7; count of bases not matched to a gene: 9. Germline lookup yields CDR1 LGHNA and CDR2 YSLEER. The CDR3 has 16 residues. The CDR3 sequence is CASSHQTSGWGNEQFF. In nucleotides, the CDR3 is TGCGCCAGCAGCCATCAGACTAGCGGGTGGGGGAATGAGCAGTTCTTC.

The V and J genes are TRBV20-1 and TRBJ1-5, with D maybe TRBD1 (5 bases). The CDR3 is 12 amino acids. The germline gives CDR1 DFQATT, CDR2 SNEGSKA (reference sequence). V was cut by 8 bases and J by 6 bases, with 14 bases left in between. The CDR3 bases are TGCAGTACAAACGGGGGGTCTCAGCCCCAGCATTTT. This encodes CSTNGGSQPQHF.

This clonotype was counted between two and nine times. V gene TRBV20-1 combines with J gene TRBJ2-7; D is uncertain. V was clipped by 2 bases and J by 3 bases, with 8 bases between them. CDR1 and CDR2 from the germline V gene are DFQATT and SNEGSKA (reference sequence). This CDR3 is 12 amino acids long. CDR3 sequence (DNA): TGCAGTGCTAGACGGAATAGCTACGAGCAGTACTTC. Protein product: CSARRNSYEQYF.

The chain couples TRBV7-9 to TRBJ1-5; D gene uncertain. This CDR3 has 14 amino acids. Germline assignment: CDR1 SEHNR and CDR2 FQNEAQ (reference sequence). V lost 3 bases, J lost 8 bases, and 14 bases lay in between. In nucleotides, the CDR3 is TGTGCCAGCAGCTTGACCGGACTGAAGGAGCCCCAGCATTTT. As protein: CASSLTGLKEPQHF.

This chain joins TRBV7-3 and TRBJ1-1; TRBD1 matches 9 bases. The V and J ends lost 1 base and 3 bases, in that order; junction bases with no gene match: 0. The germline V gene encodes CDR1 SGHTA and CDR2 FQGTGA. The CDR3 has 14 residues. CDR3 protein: CASSLRTGDTEAFF. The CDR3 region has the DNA TGTGCCAGCAGCTTAAGGACAGGGGACACTGAAGCTTTCTTT.

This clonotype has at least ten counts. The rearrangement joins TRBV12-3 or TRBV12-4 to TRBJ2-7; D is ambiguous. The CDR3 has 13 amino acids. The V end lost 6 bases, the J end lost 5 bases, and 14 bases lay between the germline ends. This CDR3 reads CASSSRSGNEQYV. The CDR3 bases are TGTGCCAGCAGCTCTCGGTCGGGCAACGAGCAGTACGTC.

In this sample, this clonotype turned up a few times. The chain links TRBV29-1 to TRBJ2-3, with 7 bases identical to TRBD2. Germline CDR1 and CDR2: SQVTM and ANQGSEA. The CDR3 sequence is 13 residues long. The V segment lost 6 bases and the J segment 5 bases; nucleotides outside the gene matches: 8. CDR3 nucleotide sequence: TGCAGCGTAACTAGCGTAATGGGAGATACGCAGTATTTT. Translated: CSVTSVMGDTQYF.

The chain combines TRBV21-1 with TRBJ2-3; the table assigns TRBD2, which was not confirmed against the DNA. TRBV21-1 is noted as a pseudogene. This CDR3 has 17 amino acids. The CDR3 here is CASSKAKGLVPTDTQYF. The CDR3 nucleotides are TGTGCCAGCAGCAAAGCTAAGGGACTAGTTCCCACAGATACGCAGTATTTT.

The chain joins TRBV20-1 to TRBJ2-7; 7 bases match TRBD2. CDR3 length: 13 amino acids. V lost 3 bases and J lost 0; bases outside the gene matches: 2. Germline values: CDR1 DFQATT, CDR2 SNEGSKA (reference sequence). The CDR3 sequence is CSASWGGSYEQYF. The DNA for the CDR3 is TGCAGTGCTAGCTGGGGGGGCTCCTACGAGCAGTACTTC.

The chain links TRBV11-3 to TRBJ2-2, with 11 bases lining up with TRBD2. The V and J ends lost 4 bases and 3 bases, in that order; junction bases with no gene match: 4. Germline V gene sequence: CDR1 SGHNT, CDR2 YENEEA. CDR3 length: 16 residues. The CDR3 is CASSSSGRYYTGELFF. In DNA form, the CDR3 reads TGTGCCAGCAGCTCTAGCGGGAGGTATTACACCGGGGAGCTGTTTTTT.

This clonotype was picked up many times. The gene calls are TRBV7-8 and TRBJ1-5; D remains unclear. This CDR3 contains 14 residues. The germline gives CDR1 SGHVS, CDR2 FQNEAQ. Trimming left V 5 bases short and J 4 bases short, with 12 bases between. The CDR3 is CASSAIPGNQPQHF. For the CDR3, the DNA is TGTGCCAGCAGCGCAATCCCGGGGAATCAGCCCCAGCATTTT.

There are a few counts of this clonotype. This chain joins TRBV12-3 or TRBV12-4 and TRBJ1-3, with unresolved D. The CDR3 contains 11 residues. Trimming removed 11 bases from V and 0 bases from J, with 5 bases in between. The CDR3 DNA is TGTGCCGGCTTCTCTGGAAACACCATATATTTT. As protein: CAGFSGNTIYF.

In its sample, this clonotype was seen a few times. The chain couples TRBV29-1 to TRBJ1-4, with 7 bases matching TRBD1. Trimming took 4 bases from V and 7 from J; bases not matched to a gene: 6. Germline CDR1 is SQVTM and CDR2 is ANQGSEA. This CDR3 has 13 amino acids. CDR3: CSVVNRGSEKLFF. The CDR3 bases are TGCAGCGTTGTCAACAGGGGCAGTGAAAAACTGTTTTTT. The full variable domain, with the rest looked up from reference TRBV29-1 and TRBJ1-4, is SAVISQKPSRDICQRGTSLTIQCQVDSQVTMMFWYRQQPGQSLTLIATANQGSEATYESGFVIDKFPISRPNLTFSTLTVSNMSPEDSSIYLCSVVNRGSEKLFFGSGTQLSVL.

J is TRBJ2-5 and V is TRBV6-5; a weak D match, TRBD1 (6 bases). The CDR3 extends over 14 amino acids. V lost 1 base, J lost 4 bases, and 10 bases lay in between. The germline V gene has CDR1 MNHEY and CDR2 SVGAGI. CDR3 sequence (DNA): TGTGCCAGCAGTTACTATCAGGGGAGAGAGACCCAGTACTTC. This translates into CASSYYQGRETQYF.

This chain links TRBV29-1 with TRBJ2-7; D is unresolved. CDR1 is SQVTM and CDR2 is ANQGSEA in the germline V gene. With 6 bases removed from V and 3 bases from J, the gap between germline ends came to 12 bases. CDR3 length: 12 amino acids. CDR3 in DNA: TGCAGCGTCACAACAACAGACTACGAGCAGTACGTC. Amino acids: CSVTTTDYEQYV.